This passage covers 21 T cell receptor beta chains from one sample sequenced in a study of shared clonotypes between healthy human individuals. Clones were read by immunoSEQ multiplex PCR, and TCRdb kept only the in-frame ones, dropping some. The sample lists millions of clones; approximately 94% were seen once. The sequencing input was naive CD4+ T cells sorted from blood. Subset denoted: CD45RA+ positively selected. Source of these receptors: a man between 18 and 35 years old in good health.

The rearrangement links TRBV18 to TRBJ2-2; 7 bases map to TRBD2. The CDR3 is made up of 16 amino acids. CDR1 is KGHSH and CDR2 is LQKENI in the germline V gene. Germline trimming cut 2 bases from V and 4 bases from J; bases unmatched to any gene: 7. CDR3 amino acids: CASSPLRGKITGELFF. The CDR3 DNA reads TGTGCCAGCTCACCATTGCGGGGGAAAATCACCGGGGAGCTGTTTTTT.

The chain carries TRBV28 and TRBJ2-1; 11 nucleotides match TRBD2. Trimming took 10 bases from V and 4 from J; bases not matched to a gene: 9. Germline values: CDR1 MDHEN, CDR2 SYDVKM. This CDR3 comprises 15 residues. CDR3 protein: CAIGASGGTYNEQFF. As DNA, the CDR3 is TGTGCCATCGGGGCTAGCGGGGGGACATACAATGAGCAGTTCTTC.

The V call is TRBV5-1, the J call TRBJ2-7, with 12 bases that match TRBD1. Germline V lookup: CDR1 SGHRS, CDR2 YFSETQ. J gave up 6 bases and V 7 bases, and 8 bases lay outside the gene matches. This CDR3 contains 14 residues. CDR3 in amino acids: CASHLGTGGAEQYF. The CDR3 region has the DNA TGCGCCAGCCATCTTGGGACAGGGGGCGCCGAGCAGTACTTC.

The J gene is TRBJ2-1, the V gene TRBV2, with 9 bases matching TRBD2. There are 16 residues in the CDR3. CDR1 and CDR2 from the germline V gene are SNHLY and FYNNEI. The V gene end was trimmed by 6 bases and the J gene end by 0 bases; junction bases not matched to a gene: 6. CDR3 region: CASRVAGALSYNEQFF. Written as DNA, the CDR3 is TGTGCCAGCAGGGTAGCGGGAGCCCTCTCCTACAATGAGCAGTTCTTC. The variable domain in full, completed from reference TRBV2 and TRBJ2-1, reads EPEVTQTPSHQVTQMGQEVILRCVPISNHLYFYWYRQILGQKVEFLVSFYNNEISEKSEIFDDQFSVERPDGSNFTLKIRSTKLEDSAMYFCASRVAGALSYNEQFFGPGTRLTVL.

The V call is TRBV6-1, the J call TRBJ2-7; D tentatively fits TRBD1 or TRBD2 (6 bases each). Germline V gives CDR1 MNHNS, CDR2 SASEGT. CDR3 length equals 14 residues. V was clipped by 10 bases and J by 0 bases, with 16 bases between them. Here the CDR3 DNA reads TGTGCCACCTGGGGTGGAGGGGGCTCCTACGAGCAGTACTTC. Translating it yields CATWGGGGSYEQYF.

The CDR3 sequence: CASPAPGVNTEAFF. CDR3 coding DNA: TGTGCCAGCCCGGCCCCCGGGGTGAACACTGAAGCTTTCTTT. This chain joins TRBV6-1 and TRBJ1-1, with D unresolved. Trimming took off 8 bases at V and 0 bases at J, with 13 bases between the two ends. This CDR3 spans 14 amino acids. Germline CDR1 and CDR2: MNHNS and SASEGT.

The V call is TRBV6-6, the J call TRBJ2-5, with D tentatively TRBD1 (7 bases). The end of the DNA aligns better with TRBJ2-7, so the J call may be wrong. Germline CDR1 MNHNY, CDR2 SVGAGI (reference sequence). This CDR3 contains 14 residues. DNA for the CDR3: TGTGCCAGCAGTTACGGCGGGACAGCCTACGAGCAGTACTTC. It translates to CASSYGGTAYEQYF.

The rearrangement uses TRBV2 and TRBJ2-2, with 8 bases that match TRBD1. J was trimmed by 4 bases and V by 5 bases; bases with no gene match: 3. CDR3 size: 14 residues. Germline V gene sequence: CDR1 SNHLY, CDR2 FYNNEI. The CDR3 loop is CASSLTGVTGELFF. DNA for the CDR3: TGTGCCAGCAGTTTGACAGGGGTCACCGGGGAGCTGTTTTTT.

The rearrangement joins TRBV29-1 to TRBJ2-5, with 7 bases aligning to TRBD2. With V trimmed by 4 bases and J by 11 bases, 13 bases remained unmatched. Per germline, CDR1 SQVTM and CDR2 ANQGSEA. The CDR3 loop spans 13 amino acids. The CDR3 bases are TGCAGCGTTGGGAAGGGAGGGCTTAAGGAGCAGTACTTC. This encodes CSVGKGGLKEQYF.

V and J are TRBV2 and TRBJ1-6; 7 bases are a match to TRBD1. This CDR3 region has 15 residues. Trimming at V came to 1 base and at J to 7 bases, leaving 4 bases not matched to a gene. Germline V gives CDR1 SNHLY, CDR2 FYNNEI. In DNA, the CDR3 is TGTGCCAGCAGTGAAGAGGAACAGGGGAATTCACCCCTCCACTTT. It encodes CASSEEEQGNSPLHF.

Details on this clone: The same CDR3 is also encoded by other DNA sequences in this sample. The gene calls are TRBV12-5 and TRBJ2-3; D gene unclear. The length of the CDR3 is 14 residues. The ends were cut back, 0 bases at V and 0 bases at J, with 4 bases in the middle. The germline CDR1 and CDR2 sequences are LGHNT and FRNRAP. Written as DNA, the CDR3 is TGTGCTAGTGGTTTGGTTGGGAGCACAGATACGCAGTATTTT. This encodes CASGLVGSTDTQYF.

The V call is TRBV4-2, the J call TRBJ2-1; 10 bases line up with TRBD2. The CDR3 sequence is 14 residues long. The V gene's germline CDR1 is LGHNA and CDR2 YNFKEQ. V trimming: 7 bases; J trimming: 6 bases; junction bases outside the gene matches: 6. The CDR3 spells CASTERGGLNEQFF. CDR3 DNA sequence: TGTGCCAGCACGGAGCGGGGGGGCCTCAATGAGCAGTTCTTC.

The chain joins TRBV6-6 to TRBJ2-3; 7 nucleotides match TRBD2. V shed 0 bases and J 2 bases; nucleotides not matched to a gene: 5. Germline assignment: CDR1 MNHNY and CDR2 SVGAGI (reference sequence). The CDR3 totals 16 residues. The CDR3: CASSYSFSGATDTQYF. The CDR3 bases are TGTGCCAGCAGTTACTCATTCAGCGGGGCCACAGATACGCAGTATTTT.

J is TRBJ2-2 and V is TRBV4-1, with D possibly called TRBD1 or TRBD2 (5 bases each). CDR1 MGHRA and CDR2 YSYEKL come from the germline V gene. CDR3 size: 13 residues. Trimming shortened V by 10 bases and J by 2 bases, and 11 bases separated the two germline ends. This chain's CDR3 is CATRDGNTGELFF. The CDR3 bases are TGCGCCACCCGGGACGGTAACACCGGGGAGCTGTTTTTT.

The chain recombines TRBV11-2 with TRBJ2-3; TRBD2 might be the D (7 bases). The CDR3 loop spans 16 amino acids. CDR1 SGHAT and CDR2 FQNNGV come from the germline V gene. V lost 5 bases and J lost 6, with 21 bases in between. In DNA, the CDR3 is TGTGCCAGCAGCCTAGGGAGGGGGGGGCGACAGGATACGCAGTATTTT. Translating gives CASSLGRGGRQDTQYF.

The J gene is TRBJ1-6, the V gene TRBV6-1, with 9 positions matching TRBD1. The CDR3 is made up of 15 amino acids. Germline V lookup: CDR1 MNHNS, CDR2 SASEGT. The J segment lost 9 bases and the V segment lost 3 bases, leaving 6 bases of the junction unmatched. This chain's CDR3 is CASSDQGTGSSPLHF. For the CDR3, the DNA is TGTGCCAGCAGTGATCAGGGGACAGGGAGTTCACCCCTCCACTTT.

The chain uses TRBV5-4 and TRBJ2-7; D is undetermined. The V gene lost 4 bases and the J gene lost 0 bases, with 14 bases spanning the gap. The CDR3 is 15 amino acids. Germline loops: CDR1 SGHNT, CDR2 YYREEE (reference sequence). CDR3 protein: CASSPDLAGSYEQYF. The CDR3, as DNA: TGTGCCAGCAGCCCAGATTTAGCAGGCTCCTACGAGCAGTACTTC.

This clone was detected only once. Other DNA sequences in this specimen translate into the identical CDR3. V is TRBV7-9 and J is TRBJ2-7; D may match TRBD1 or TRBD2 (5 bases each). V dropped 0 bases and J dropped 2 bases, with 11 bases sitting between them. The CDR3 has 15 residues. The germline V gene encodes CDR1 SEHNR and CDR2 FQNEAQ (reference sequence). CDR3 loop: CASSLAGTGPYEQYF. The CDR3 DNA reads TGTGCCAGCAGCTTAGCCGGGACGGGGCCCTACGAGCAGTACTTC.

The V call is TRBV10-2, the J call TRBJ2-3; TRBD2 agrees at 12 bases. Per the germline V gene, CDR1 is WSHSY and CDR2 is SAAADI. V shed 6 bases and J 1 base; nucleotides not matched to a gene: 17. The CDR3 is made up of 20 amino acids. This chain's CDR3 is CASRAPITSGGPPGTDTQYF. The DNA of the CDR3 is TGCGCCAGCAGGGCTCCCATTACTAGCGGGGGGCCCCCGGGCACAGATACGCAGTATTTT.

The rearrangement links TRBV29-1 to TRBJ1-3; the D gene is possibly TRBD1 (5 bases). The CDR3 has 13 amino acids. Germline CDR1 SQVTM, CDR2 ANQGSEA. V lost 7 bases and J 2 bases, leaving 12 bases between the germline ends. CDR3 in DNA: TGCAGCGGGGGAGGAGGGGCTGGAAACACCATATATTTT. This gives the protein CSGGGGAGNTIYF.

The chain is built from TRBV2 and TRBJ2-3; D gene unclear. This CDR3 has 16 amino acids. The germline gives CDR1 SNHLY, CDR2 FYNNEI. Between the trimmed V and J ends, which lost 2 bases and 0 bases, there was a span of 12 bases. CDR3 amino acids: CASSELTGLSTDTQYF. CDR3 DNA: TGTGCCAGCAGTGAATTAACCGGGCTCAGCACAGATACGCAGTATTTT.